This T cell receptor beta chain was found in a study of neurological immune-mediated disorders. This clonotype has at least ten counts. CDR3 length: 16 residues. The V and J ends lost 4 bases and 6 bases, in that order; junction bases with no gene match: 13. CDR1 SGHRS and CDR2 YFSETQ come from the germline V gene. TCRdb re-called the 5' RACE reads through MiXCR, storing one row per CDR3 protein. The repertoire holds 110,000 or so distinct CDR3 sequences, with roughly 3.2% as singletons. The sequencing input was PBMCs. The gene calls are TRBV5-1 and TRBJ2-1; 7 bases agree with TRBD2. The source of this sequence is a woman in her 30s with multiple sclerosis. The CDR3 coding sequence is TGCGCCAGCAGCCGGTGGTCTGGGGGGGGAGGCAATGAGCAGTTCTTC. Amino acid sequence: CASSRWSGGGGNEQFF. Supplemented by reference TRBV5-1 and TRBJ2-1, the full variable domain reads KAGVTQTPRYLIKTRGQQVTLSCSPISGHRSVSWYQQTPGQGLQFLFEYFSETQRNKGNFPGRFSGRQFSNSRSEMNVSTLELGDSALYLCASSRWSGGGGNEQFFGPGTRLTVL.